This T cell receptor (beta chain) derives from a study of blood T cell repertoires in COVID-19. Study context: The United States, Italy and Spain supplied acute and convalescent COVID-19 samples. PBMCs, B-cell-depleted T cells, or T cells provided the cDNA or gDNA that made up the material.

This clone occurred once. As originally analysed: Amplification of reference gene primers was used by the study to estimate nucleated cell counts. Produced via immunoSEQ multiplex PCR; TCRdb's table is partial and in-frame only. Clone size and V and J calls were adopted from that table, with D and trimming inferred from the DNA. This table has 110,000 or so clones, roughly 80% appearing once. The CDR3 is 16 amino acids. Germline V gene data show CDR1 as SGHRS and CDR2 as YFSETQ. Germline trimming cut 4 bases from V and 2 bases from J; bases unmatched to any gene: 11. The source is a man aged 65 to 79 with acute or convalescent COVID-19. The chain joins TRBV5-1 to TRBJ2-7; 8 bases are shared with TRBD2. Specimen: peripheral blood. The CDR3 coding sequence is TGCGCCAGCAGCCCGGGGGGGGAAGTTTTCCCCTACGAGCAGTACTTC. This sequence encodes CASSPGGEVFPYEQYF.